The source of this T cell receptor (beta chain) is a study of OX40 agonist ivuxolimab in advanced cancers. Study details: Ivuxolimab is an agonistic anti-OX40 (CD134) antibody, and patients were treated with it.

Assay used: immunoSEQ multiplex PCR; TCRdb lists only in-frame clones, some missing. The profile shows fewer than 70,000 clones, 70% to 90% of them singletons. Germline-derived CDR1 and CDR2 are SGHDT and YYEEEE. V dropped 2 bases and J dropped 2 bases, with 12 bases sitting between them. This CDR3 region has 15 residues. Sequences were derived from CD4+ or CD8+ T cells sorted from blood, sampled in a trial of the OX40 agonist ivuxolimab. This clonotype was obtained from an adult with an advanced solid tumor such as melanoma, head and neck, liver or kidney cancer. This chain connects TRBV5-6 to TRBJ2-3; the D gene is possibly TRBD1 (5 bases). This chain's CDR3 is CASSFWSGNTDTQYF. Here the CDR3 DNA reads TGTGCCAGCAGCTTTTGGTCAGGGAACACAGATACGCAGTATTTT.